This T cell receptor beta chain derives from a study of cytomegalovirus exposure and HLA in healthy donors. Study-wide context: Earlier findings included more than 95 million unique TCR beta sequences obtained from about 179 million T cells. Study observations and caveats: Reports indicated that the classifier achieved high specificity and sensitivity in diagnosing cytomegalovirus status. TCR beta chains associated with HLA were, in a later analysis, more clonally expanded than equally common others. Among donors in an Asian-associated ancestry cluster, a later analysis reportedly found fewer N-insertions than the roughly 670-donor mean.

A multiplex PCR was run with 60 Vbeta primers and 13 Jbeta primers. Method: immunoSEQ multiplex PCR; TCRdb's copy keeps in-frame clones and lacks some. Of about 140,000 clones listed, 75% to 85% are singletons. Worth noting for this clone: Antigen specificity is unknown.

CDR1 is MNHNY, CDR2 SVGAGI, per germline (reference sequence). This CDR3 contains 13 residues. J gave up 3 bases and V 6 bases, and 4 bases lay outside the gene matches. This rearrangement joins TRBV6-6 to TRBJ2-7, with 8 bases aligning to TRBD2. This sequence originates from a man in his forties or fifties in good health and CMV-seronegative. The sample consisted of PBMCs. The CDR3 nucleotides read TGTGCCAGCAGCCCGGGACTAGACTACGAGCAGTACTTC. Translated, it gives CASSPGLDYEQYF.